The rows below give T cell receptor beta chains drawn from one sample of a study of T-cell memory formation after mild COVID-19. One entry per CDR3 protein results from TCRdb running MiXCR on the 5' RACE reads. The sample includes 30,000 to 45,000 distinct CDR3 sequences, 11% of them seen just once. The sequencing sample was made of PBMCs or a T cell subset sorted from them (not recorded which). These TCRs come from a man between 18 and 35 years old who had mild COVID-19 (a few samples of this study predate the infection). Cell type and time point are not known. Each CDR3 is given with its conserved first and last residue. A D gene is named only where the DNA matches it firmly. The size field is filled for only some rows; it gives once, few, many or a size class.

cdr3_nt	cdr3_aa	d_call	clone_size	cdr3_length	j_call	v_call
TGTGCCAGCAGCCTCCTTATTAGCTACGAGCAGTACTTC	CASSLLISYEQYF	-	-	13	TRBJ2-7	TRBV27
TGTGCCAGCAGCTTAGGGGGCGGGGACAGGGTACCGCAGTTCTTC	CASSLGGGDRVPQFF	TRBD1	many	15	TRBJ2-1	TRBV7-2
TGTGCCAGCAGCTTTACGGGCAGGGGCACCGGGGAGCTGTTTTTT	CASSFTGRGTGELFF	-	-	15	TRBJ2-2	TRBV7-3
TGCGCCAGCAGCCCAAGATACGTAAGCACAGATACGCAGTATTTT	CASSPRYVSTDTQYF	-	many	15	TRBJ2-3	TRBV4-1
TGCAGCGTTGGTCAAGGGGGCAATCAGCCCCAGCATTTT	CSVGQGGNQPQHF	-	many	13	TRBJ1-5	TRBV29-1
TGCGCCAGCAGCCAGTTGTTAACGGTAGCTAACTATGGCTACACCTTC	CASSQLLTVANYGYTF	-	many	16	TRBJ1-2	TRBV4-1
TGTGCCAGCAGTTTATTCCCGGGAGATACGCAGTATTTT	CASSLFPGDTQYF	-	many	13	TRBJ2-3	TRBV27
TGTGCCAGCAGCTTAGTAGCGGTAGATGGCTACACCTTC	CASSLVAVDGYTF	-	many	13	TRBJ1-2	TRBV7-2
TGTGCCAGCAGTCCAGGTGGGCCAGGGAAGGAGACCCAGTACTTC	CASSPGGPGKETQYF	-	many	15	TRBJ2-5	TRBV6-2/TRBV6-3
TGTGCCAGCAGCCAGAGGACTAGCTGGGGCGGGGAGACCCAGTACTTC	CASSQRTSWGGETQYF	TRBD2	few	16	TRBJ2-5	TRBV3-1
TGTGCCAGCAGACCCTCGTCCACAGATACGCAGTATTTT	CASRPSSTDTQYF	-	-	13	TRBJ2-3	TRBV12-3/TRBV12-4
TGTGCCTTAGGACTAGCGGGGGGTTACAATGAGCAGTTCTTC	CALGLAGGYNEQFF	TRBD2	many	14	TRBJ2-1	TRBV6-1
TGCAGTGCTAGACTAGCGGGGGTTTCGTACAATGAGCAGTTCTTC	CSARLAGVSYNEQFF	TRBD2	many	15	TRBJ2-1	TRBV20-1
TGTGCCAGCAGCGTAGTTTGGGGGAATGAGCAGTTCTTC	CASSVVWGNEQFF	-	few	13	TRBJ2-1	TRBV28
TGTGCCAGCAGCTTCCCGGAACGGCCCCAGCATTTT	CASSFPERPQHF	-	few	12	TRBJ1-5	TRBV7-2
TGTGCCAGCACCGAACAGGGGGCCGTCTCTGGAAACACCATATATTTT	CASTEQGAVSGNTIYF	TRBD1	many	16	TRBJ1-3	TRBV7-8
TGCAGTGCTCTGGTACAGGGGTTCACAGATACGCAGTATTTT	CSALVQGFTDTQYF	TRBD1	-	14	TRBJ2-3	TRBV20-1
TGTGCCAGCTCCCGTACTAGCGGTAGGGCAGATACGCAGTATTTT	CASSRTSGRADTQYF	TRBD2	few	15	TRBJ2-3	TRBV18
TGTGCCACCAGTGACCCCGGACAGGGGATCGGGGAGCTGTTTTTT	CATSDPGQGIGELFF	TRBD1	many	15	TRBJ2-2	TRBV24-1
TGTGCCAGCAGCCGACCCCGTGGGGACGTGAACACCGGGGAGCTGTTTTTT	CASSRPRGDVNTGELFF	-	many	17	TRBJ2-2	TRBV7-8
TGTGCCAGCAGCTTGGGAGCAGGACAGACTGAAGCTTTCTTT	CASSLGAGQTEAFF	-	many	14	TRBJ1-1	TRBV7-9
TGTGCCACGAACCCGGCAGAAAGGGCCTACGAGCAGTACTTC	CATNPAERAYEQYF	-	many	14	TRBJ2-7	TRBV24-1
TGTGCCAGCAGCTCGAGGTCCTCCTACGAGCAGTACTTC	CASSSRSSYEQYF	-	many	13	TRBJ2-7	TRBV7-9
TGCGCCAGCAGTCGTTTGGTGAGGACAGATAATTCACCCCTCCACTTT	CASSRLVRTDNSPLHF	-	many	16	TRBJ1-6	TRBV4-1
TGTGCCAGCAGCCCAGCCACTAGCGGGGGGGGAGCCGATACGCAGTATTTT	CASSPATSGGGADTQYF	TRBD2	many	17	TRBJ2-3	TRBV6-4
TGTGCCAGCAGCTTAGTCAGTGGGGGTACGCAGTATTTT	CASSLVSGGTQYF	-	many	13	TRBJ2-3	TRBV7-3
TGTGCCAGCTCGGAGGTCAGATCCTACAATGAGCAGTTCTTC	CASSEVRSYNEQFF	-	many	14	TRBJ2-1	TRBV18
TGTGCCAGCAGCCCCGAGGCGAGGGAGACCCAGTACTTC	CASSPEARETQYF	-	many	13	TRBJ2-5	TRBV4-2